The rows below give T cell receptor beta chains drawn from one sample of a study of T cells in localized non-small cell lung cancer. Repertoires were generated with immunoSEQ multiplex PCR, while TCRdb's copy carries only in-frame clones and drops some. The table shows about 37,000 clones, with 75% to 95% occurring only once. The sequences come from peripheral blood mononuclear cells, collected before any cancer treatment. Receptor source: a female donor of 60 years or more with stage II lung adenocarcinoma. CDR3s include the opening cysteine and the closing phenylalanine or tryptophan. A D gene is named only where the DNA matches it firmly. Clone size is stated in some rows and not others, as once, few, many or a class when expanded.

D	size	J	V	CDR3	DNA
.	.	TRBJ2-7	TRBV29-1	CSVNGLNYYEQYF	TGCAGCGTGAATGGTCTGAATTATTACGAGCAGTACTTC
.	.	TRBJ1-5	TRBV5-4	CASRRRRAAYSNQPQHF	TGTGCCAGCAGGCGCCGTAGGGCAGCTTATAGCAATCAGCCCCAGCATTTT
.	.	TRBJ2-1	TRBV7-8	CASSSGDHYNEQFF	TGTGCCAGCAGTTCAGGGGACCACTACAATGAGCAGTTCTTC
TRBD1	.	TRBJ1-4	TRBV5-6	CASSGPDREMAGEKLFF	TGTGCCAGCAGTGGCCCGGACAGGGAAATGGCAGGGGAAAAACTGTTTTTT
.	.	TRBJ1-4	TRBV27	CAHGFEKLFF	TGTGCCCACGGTTTTGAAAAACTGTTTTTT
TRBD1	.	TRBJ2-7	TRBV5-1	CASSLIGTGGDEQYF	TGCGCCAGCAGCTTGATCGGGACAGGGGGCGACGAGCAGTACTTC
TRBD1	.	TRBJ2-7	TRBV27	CASSSPGTGRSYEQYF	TGTGCCAGCAGTTCCCCCGGGACAGGGCGTTCCTACGAGCAGTACTTC
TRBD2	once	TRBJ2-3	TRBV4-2	CASSLGTSGAPTDTQYF	TGTGCCAGCAGCCTCGGGACTAGCGGGGCCCCCACAGATACGCAGTATTTT
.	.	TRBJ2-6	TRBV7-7	CASSLAGDANVLTF	TGTGCCAGCAGCTTAGCGGGTGATGCCAACGTCCTGACTTTC
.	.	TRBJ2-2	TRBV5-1	CASSLEGQNTGELFF	TGCGCCAGCAGCTTGGAAGGCCAAAACACCGGGGAGCTGTTTTTT
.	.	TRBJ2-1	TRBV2	CASRPGTVNEQFF	TGTGCCAGCAGACCCGGGACGGTCAATGAGCAGTTCTTC
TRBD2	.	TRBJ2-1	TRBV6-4	CASSDIAGFYNEQFF	TGTGCCAGCAGTGACATAGCGGGGTTCTACAATGAGCAGTTCTTC
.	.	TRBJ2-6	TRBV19	CASTPLATSGANVLTF	TGTGCCAGTACTCCTCTAGCGACTTCTGGGGCCAACGTCCTGACTTTC
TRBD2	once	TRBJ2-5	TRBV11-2	CASSPGASGHQETQYF	TGTGCCAGCAGTCCCGGGGCTAGCGGGCACCAAGAGACCCAGTACTTC
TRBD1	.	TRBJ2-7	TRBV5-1	CASSLRETGPYEQYF	TGCGCCAGCAGCCTCAGGGAGACAGGGCCCTACGAGCAGTACTTC
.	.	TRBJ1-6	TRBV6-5	CASRTGRYNSPLHF	TGTGCCAGCAGAACGGGGAGGTATAATTCACCCCTCCACTTT
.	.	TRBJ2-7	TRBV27	CASSSTGTPSYEQYF	TGTGCCAGCAGTTCTACAGGGACGCCTTCCTACGAGCAGTACTTC
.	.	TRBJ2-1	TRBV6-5	CASTLRQFYNEQFF	TGTGCCAGCACTCTAAGACAGTTCTACAATGAGCAGTTCTTC
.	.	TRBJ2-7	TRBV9	CASSPDGWDYEQYF	TGTGCCAGCAGCCCAGATGGGTGGGATTACGAGCAGTACTTC
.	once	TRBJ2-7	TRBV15	CATSDRGEQYF	TGTGCCACCAGCGATAGGGGCGAGCAGTACTTC
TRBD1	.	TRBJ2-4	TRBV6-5	CASSSLTGTNIQYF	TGTGCCAGCAGTTCCCTGACAGGGACAAACATTCAGTACTTC
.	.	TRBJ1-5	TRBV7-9	CASSLDGQPQHF	TGTGCCAGCAGCTTGGACGGTCAGCCCCAGCATTTT
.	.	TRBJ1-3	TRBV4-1	CASSQDSGGGANSGNTIYF	TGCGCCAGCAGCCAAGATTCCGGTGGTGGCGCGAACTCTGGAAACACCATATATTTT
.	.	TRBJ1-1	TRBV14	CASSQVNGGTEAFF	TGTGCCAGCAGCCAAGTGAATGGTGGCACTGAAGCTTTCTTT
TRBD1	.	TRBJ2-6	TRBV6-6	CASTQTGNGANVLTF	TGTGCCAGCACCCAGACAGGGAACGGGGCCAACGTCCTGACTTTC